The source of this TCR beta chain is a study of T-cell reconstitution after alpha-beta-depleted transplantation in children. Worth noting for this clonotype: Its antigen remains unidentified. Germline and junction disagree at one end, which may indicate a read error.

Findings and limits, study-wide: A year had passed since transplant, and T-cell counts and diversity by then came mostly from newly produced T cells. It was surviving recipient T cells and thymic progenitors that gave some patients high TCRbeta diversity at day 60.

Molecular barcoding with unique molecular identifiers was used for the TCRbeta library. One entry per CDR3 protein results from TCRdb running MiXCR on the PCR reads. The sample consists of roughly 790,000 distinct CDR3 sequences, 15% to 20% of them appearing once. This CDR3 spans 15 amino acids. Germline V lookup: CDR1 LNHDA, CDR2 SQIVND (reference sequence). The sequences come from PBMCs, mostly from graft donor cells, collected 360 days after TCRalphabeta/CD19-depleted stem cell transplant. This clonotype was sampled from a male patient aged 5 to 17 who had a stem cell transplant for acute lymphoblastic leukemia, so the T cells may come from the graft donor. The rearrangement uses TRBV19 and TRBJ2-3; weak D call: TRBD2 (5 bases). The chain's CDR3 is CASSILAPFTDTQDF. For the CDR3, the DNA is TGTGCCAGTAGTATCCTAGCACCATTTACAGATACGCAGGATTTT.